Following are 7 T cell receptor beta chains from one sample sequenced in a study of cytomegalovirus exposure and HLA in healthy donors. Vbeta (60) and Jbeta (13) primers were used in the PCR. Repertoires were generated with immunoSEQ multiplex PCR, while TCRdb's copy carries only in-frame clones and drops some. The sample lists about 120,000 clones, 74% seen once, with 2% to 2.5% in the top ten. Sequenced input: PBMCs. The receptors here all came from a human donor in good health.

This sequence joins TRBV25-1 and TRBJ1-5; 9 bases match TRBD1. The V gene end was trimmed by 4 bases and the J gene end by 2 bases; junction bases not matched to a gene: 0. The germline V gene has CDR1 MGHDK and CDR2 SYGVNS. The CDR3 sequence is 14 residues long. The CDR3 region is CASSGDRGNQPQHF. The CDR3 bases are TGTGCCAGCAGTGGGGACAGGGGCAATCAGCCCCAGCATTTT.

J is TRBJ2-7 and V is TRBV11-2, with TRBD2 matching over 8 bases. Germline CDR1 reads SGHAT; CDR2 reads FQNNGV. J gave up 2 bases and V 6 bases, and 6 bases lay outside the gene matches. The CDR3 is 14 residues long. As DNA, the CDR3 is TGTGCCAGCAGGGAAACTAGCGGTGCCTACGAGCAGTACTTC. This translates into CASRETSGAYEQYF.

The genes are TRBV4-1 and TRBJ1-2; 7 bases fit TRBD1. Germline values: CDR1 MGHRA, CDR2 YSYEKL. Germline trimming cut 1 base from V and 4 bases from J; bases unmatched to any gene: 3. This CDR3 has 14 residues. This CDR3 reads CASSQARDSYGYTF. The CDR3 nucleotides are TGCGCCAGCAGCCAAGCCCGGGACAGCTATGGCTACACCTTC.

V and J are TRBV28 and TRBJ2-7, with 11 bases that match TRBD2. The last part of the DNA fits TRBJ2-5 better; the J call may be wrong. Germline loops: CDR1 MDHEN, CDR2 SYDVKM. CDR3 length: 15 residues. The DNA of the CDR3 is TGTGCCAGCAGCCTCATAGCGGGAGGGCAGAAGACCCAGTACTTC. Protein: CASSLIAGGQKTQYF.

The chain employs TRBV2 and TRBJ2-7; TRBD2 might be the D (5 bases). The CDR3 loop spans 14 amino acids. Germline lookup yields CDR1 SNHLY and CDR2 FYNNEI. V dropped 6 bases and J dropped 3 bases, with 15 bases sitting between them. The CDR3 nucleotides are TGTGCCAGCAGGACCCCCGGGGATGTCTACGAGCAGTACTTC. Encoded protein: CASRTPGDVYEQYF. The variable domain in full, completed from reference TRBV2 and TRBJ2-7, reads EPEVTQTPSHQVTQMGQEVILRCVPISNHLYFYWYRQILGQKVEFLVSFYNNEISEKSEIFDDQFSVERPDGSNFTLKIRSTKLEDSAMYFCASRTPGDVYEQYFGPGTRLTVT.

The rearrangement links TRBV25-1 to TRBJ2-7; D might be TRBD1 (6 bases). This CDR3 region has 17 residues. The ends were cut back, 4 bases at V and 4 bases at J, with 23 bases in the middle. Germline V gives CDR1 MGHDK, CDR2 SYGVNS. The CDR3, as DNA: TGTGCCAGCAGTGGTGGGCTGGGGGCCTTTGGGGGATACGAGCAGTACTTC. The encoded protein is CASSGGLGAFGGYEQYF.

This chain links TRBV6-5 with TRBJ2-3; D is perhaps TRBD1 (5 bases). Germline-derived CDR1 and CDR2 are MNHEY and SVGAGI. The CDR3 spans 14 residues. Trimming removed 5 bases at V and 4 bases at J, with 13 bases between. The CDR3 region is CASSRLVQADTQYF. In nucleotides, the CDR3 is TGTGCCAGCAGTCGCCTAGTACAGGCAGATACGCAGTATTTT.